Included here is one T cell receptor (beta chain) sequence, with context. The antigen is undetermined. These data are taken from a study of T cell responses to AZD1222 COVID-19 vaccine. Sequencing used immunoSEQ multiplex PCR; TCRdb keeps in-frame clones, though not all of them. The repertoire holds 150,000 to 200,000 clones, with about 87% as singletons. Findings of the study overall: Receipt of two AZD1222 doses was followed by a rise in Spike-specific TCR breadth and depth. White British donors predominated, females outnumbered males, and clonal diversity was possibly underestimated. In all cases, repertoires were sampled only after the peak T cell response.

The CDR3 totals 12 residues. The V end was cut by 7 bases, the J end by 0 bases, with 6 bases between. This sequence was found in an adult in good health. This sequence joins TRBV12-3 or TRBV12-4 and TRBJ1-1; D unresolved. The input for sequencing was peripheral blood, taken on day 0 of MenACWY control vaccination. CDR3: CASTPMNTEAFF. The CDR3 bases are TGTGCCAGCACCCCTATGAACACTGAAGCTTTCTTT.